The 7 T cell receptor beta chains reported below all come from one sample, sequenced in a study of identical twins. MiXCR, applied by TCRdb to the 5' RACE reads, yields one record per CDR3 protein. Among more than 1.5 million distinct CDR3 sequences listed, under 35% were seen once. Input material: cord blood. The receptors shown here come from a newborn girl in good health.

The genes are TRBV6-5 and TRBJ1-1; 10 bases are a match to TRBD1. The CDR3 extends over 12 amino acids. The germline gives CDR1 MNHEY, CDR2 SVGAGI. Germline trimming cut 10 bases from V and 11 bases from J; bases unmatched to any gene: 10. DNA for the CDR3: TGTGCCATCCACGGGACAGGGGATCGGGCTTTCTTT. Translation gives CAIHGTGDRAFF.

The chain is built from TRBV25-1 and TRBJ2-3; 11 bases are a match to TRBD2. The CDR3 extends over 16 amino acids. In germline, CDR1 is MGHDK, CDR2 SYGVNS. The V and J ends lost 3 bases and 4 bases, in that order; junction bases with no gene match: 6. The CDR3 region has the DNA TGTGCCAGCAGTGATATAGCGGGAGGGAAGGCAGATACGCAGTATTTT. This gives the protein CASSDIAGGKADTQYF.

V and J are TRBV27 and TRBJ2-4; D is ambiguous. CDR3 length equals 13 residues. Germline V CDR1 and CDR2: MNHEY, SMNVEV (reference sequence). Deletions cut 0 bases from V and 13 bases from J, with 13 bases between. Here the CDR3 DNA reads TGTGCCAGCAGTTTATCCAGGAACAATGAGCAGTACTTC. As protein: CASSLSRNNEQYF.

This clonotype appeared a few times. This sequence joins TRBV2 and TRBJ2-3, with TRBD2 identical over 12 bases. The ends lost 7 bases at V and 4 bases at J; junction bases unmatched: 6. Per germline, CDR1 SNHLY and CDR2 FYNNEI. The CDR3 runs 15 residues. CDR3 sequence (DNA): TGTGCCAGCATCGGACTAGCGGGACTCGCAGATACGCAGTATTTT. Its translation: CASIGLAGLADTQYF.

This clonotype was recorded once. CDR3 residues: CSARDQGCQYF. The CDR3 DNA is TGCAGTGCTAGAGATCAAGGGTGTCAGTACTTC. The chain combines TRBV20-1 with TRBJ2-4; no definite D call. V lost 0 bases to trimming and J lost 12 bases, with 9 bases between them. Germline V lookup: CDR1 DFQATT, CDR2 SNEGSKA (reference sequence). The CDR3 length is 11 residues.

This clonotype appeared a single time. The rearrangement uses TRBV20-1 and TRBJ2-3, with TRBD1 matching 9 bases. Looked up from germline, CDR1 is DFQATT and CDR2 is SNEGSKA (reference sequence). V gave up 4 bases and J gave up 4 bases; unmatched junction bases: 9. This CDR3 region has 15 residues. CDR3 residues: CSATNPGQGADTQYF. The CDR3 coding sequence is TGCAGTGCTACTAATCCGGGACAGGGTGCAGATACGCAGTATTTT.

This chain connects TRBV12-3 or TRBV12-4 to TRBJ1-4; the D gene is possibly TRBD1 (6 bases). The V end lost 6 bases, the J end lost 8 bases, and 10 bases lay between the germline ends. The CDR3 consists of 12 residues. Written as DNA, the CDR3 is TGTGCCAGCAGCCGGGACATCGAAAAACTGTTTTTT. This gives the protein CASSRDIEKLFF.